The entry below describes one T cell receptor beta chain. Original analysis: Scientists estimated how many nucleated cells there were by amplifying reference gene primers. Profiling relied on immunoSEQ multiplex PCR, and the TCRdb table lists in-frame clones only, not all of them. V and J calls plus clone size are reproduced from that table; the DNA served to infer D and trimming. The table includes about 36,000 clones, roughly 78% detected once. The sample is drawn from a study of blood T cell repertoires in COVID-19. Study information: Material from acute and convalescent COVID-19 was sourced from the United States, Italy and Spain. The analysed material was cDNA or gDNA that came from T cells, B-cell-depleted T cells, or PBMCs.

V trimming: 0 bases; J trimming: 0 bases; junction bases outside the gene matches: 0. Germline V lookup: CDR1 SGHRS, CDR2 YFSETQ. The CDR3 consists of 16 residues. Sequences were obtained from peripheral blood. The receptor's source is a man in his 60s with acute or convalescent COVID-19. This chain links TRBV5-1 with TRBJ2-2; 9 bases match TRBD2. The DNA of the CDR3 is TGCGCCAGCAGCTTGGGACTAGCGGCGAACACCGGGGAGCTGTTTTTT. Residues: CASSLGLAANTGELFF.